This paragraph reports one TCR beta chain. This clone has only a few counts. Its binding antigen is unknown. The record has no base qualities; no much larger clone is one base away. The source of the sample is a study of blood T cell repertoires in COVID-19 (dated by TCRdb to 2018 to 2021). General notes on the study: Samples covering the acute and convalescent phases of COVID-19 were provided by collaborators in the United States, Italy and Spain. Where available, HLA class I and class II types were taken from metadata supplied by the sample provider and were not determined by assay-based typing. Subjects who had been exposed to COVID-19, were actively infected with it, or had recovered from it provided the deeply sampled blood TCRbeta repertoires that made up the dataset. The sample metadata nearly always contained a de-identified subject ID, COVID-19 status, age in years and sex. The repertoires were released in a freely available public database intended as a resource for research on the immune response to SARS-CoV-2. The samples were drawn from the first 160 participants of the ongoing ImmuneRACE study and from 950 to 1,500 subjects provided by 6 global collaborators. The prospective study material was composed of cDNA or gDNA derived from T cells, B-cell-depleted T cells, or PBMCs. Overall study outcomes, separate from this receptor: Clinical and demographic metadata were provided uncurated, with the amount varying by source and participant.

In the prospective study, participants were about 18 to 95 years old, resided in about 25 geographic areas of the United States, and were enrolled through a virtual design. To assign participants to cohorts, the prospective study relied on clinical history that participants themselves reported in a screening survey and a study questionnaire. Recovered participants in ImmuneRACE Cohort 3 were defined as having two consecutive negative NP/OP PCR tests, clearance from a healthcare professional, or resolution of symptoms. In the prospective study, mobile phlebotomists collected whole blood, serum and a nasopharyngeal or oropharyngeal swab from each participant. Additional blood draws and questionnaires over an approximately two-month period could optionally be provided by prospective study participants. Before DNA extraction, blood samples from the prospective study were shipped at room temperature or frozen.

TCRbeta CDR3 regions were amplified from genomic DNA by means of the immunoSEQ Assay, a bias-controlled multiplex PCR. The published analysis was carried out like this. Within the assay, amplification of reference gene primers was used to estimate how many nucleated cells each sample contained. To quantify the absolute abundance of each unique TCRbeta CDR3 rearrangement, sequence reads were collapsed and filtered. Productive Simpson clonality was computed per sample as the square root of Simpson's diversity index over productive rearrangements. Entries here come from immuneACCESS through TCRdb and include only in-frame sequences with V and J called. Some clones fail to appear in such tables; in the studies checked, an unresolved V gene covers under half of the shortfall, and the cause of the remainder is unknown. Clonal size and the V and J genes are those of that table, whereas D and trimming came from the DNA. The table for this sample lists 150,000 to 200,000 clones; 84% of them were counted only once. About 12% of the sample rests with the top ten.

The sample taken for sequencing was PBMCs or T cells enriched from blood (not recorded which). This receptor was taken from a man over 45 who had recovered from COVID-19.

CDR3 reads: CASSPQGLAGRYEQYF. In nucleotides, the sequence is TGTGCCAGTAGTCCCCAGGGACTAGCGGGGAGGTACGAGCAGTACTTC. The chain is encoded by TRBV19 joined to TRBJ2-7; 13 central bases correspond to TRBD2. The CDR3, cysteine through phenylalanine, is 16 amino acids long. Left in the record is the CDR3 DNA by itself, 48 bases read in frame from the first base. CDR1 and CDR2 (LNHDA, SQIVND) derive from the germline V gene (reference sequence). Trimming removed 5 bases from V and 4 bases from J; the gene matches leave 8 bases unexplained.